This T cell receptor (beta chain) stems from a study of somatic mutations in cytotoxic T cells in rheumatoid arthritis. Profiling relied on immunoSEQ multiplex PCR, and the TCRdb table lists in-frame clones only, not all of them. The sample consists of approximately 19,000 clones, over 60% of them appearing once. Study-wide findings and caveats: Healthy controls showed no age-related rise in CD8+ clonality, whereas rheumatoid arthritis patients did.

In regard to this clone: Its cognate antigen is unknown.

CDR1 is SGHKS, CDR2 YYEKEE, per germline (reference sequence). This CDR3 has 19 amino acids. J lost 0 bases, V lost 3 bases, and 15 bases had no gene match. The J gene is TRBJ1-2, the V gene TRBV5-5; the match to TRBD1 covers 9 bases. Sequenced input: CD8+ T cells sorted from blood. The TCR sequence derives from an adult with rheumatoid arthritis. Here the CDR3 DNA reads TGTGCCAGCAGCTCCTCTACGACAGGGGGTCTAGCCCCTAACTATGGCTACACCTTC. Translated: CASSSSTTGGLAPNYGYTF.